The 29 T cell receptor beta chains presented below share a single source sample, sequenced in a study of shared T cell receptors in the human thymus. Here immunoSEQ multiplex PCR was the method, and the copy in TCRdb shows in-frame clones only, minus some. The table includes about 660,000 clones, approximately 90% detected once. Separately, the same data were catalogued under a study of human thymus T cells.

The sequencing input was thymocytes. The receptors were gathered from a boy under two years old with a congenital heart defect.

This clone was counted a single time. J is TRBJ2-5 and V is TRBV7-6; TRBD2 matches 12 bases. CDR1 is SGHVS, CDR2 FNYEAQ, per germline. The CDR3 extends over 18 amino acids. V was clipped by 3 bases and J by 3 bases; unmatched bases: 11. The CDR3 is CASSFPLWTSGDKETQYF. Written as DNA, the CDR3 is TGTGCCAGCAGCTTTCCGCTTTGGACTAGCGGGGATAAAGAGACCCAGTACTTC. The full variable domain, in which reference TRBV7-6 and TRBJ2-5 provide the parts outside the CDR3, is GAGVSQSPRYKVTKRGQDVALRCDPISGHVSLYWYRQALGQGPEFLTYFNYEAQQDKSGLPNDRFSAERPEGSISTLTIQRTEQRDSAMYRCASSFPLWTSGDKETQYFGPGTRLLVL.

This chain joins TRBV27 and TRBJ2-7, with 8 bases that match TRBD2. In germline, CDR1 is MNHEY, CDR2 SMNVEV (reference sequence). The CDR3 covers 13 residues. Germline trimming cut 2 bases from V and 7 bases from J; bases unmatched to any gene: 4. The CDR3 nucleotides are TGTGCCAGCAGTTTACCAGCGGGAGAAGAGCAGTACTTC. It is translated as CASSLPAGEEQYF.

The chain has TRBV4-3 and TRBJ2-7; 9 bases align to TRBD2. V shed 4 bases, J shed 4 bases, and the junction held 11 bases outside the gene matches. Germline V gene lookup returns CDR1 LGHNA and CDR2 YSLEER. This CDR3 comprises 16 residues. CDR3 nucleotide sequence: TGCGCCAGCAGCCCCGCTGGGGCTAGCGGGAAATACGAGCAGTACTTC. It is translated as CASSPAGASGKYEQYF.

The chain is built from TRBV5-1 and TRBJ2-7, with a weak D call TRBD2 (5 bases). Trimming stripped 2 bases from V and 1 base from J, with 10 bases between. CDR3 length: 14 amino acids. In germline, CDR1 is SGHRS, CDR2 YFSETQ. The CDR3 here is CASSFGAESYEQYF. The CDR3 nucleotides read TGCGCCAGCAGCTTTGGAGCGGAATCCTACGAGCAGTACTTC. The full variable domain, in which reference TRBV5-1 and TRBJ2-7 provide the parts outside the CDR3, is KAGVTQTPRYLIKTRGQQVTLSCSPISGHRSVSWYQQTPGQGLQFLFEYFSETQRNKGNFPGRFSGRQFSNSRSEMNVSTLELGDSALYLCASSFGAESYEQYFGPGTRLTVT.

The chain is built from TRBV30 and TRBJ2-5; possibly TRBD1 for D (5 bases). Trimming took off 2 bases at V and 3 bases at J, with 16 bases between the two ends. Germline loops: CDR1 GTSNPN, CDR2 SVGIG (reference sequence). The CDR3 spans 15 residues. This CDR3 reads CAWSSAPDRKETQYF. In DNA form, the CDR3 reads TGTGCCTGGAGTTCCGCGCCCGACAGAAAAGAGACCCAGTACTTC.

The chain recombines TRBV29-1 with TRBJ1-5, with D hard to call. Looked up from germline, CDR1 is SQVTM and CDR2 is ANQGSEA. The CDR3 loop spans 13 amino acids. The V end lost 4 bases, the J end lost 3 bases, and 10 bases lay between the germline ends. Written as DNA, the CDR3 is TGCAGCGTTGCTGACTCGCACAATCAGCCCCAGCATTTT. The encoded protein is CSVADSHNQPQHF.

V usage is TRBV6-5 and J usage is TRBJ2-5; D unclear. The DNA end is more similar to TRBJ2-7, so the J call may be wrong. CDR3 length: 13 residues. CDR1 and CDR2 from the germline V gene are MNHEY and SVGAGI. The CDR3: CASSYADPYEQYF. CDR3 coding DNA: TGTGCCAGCAGTTACGCGGATCCCTACGAGCAGTACTTC.

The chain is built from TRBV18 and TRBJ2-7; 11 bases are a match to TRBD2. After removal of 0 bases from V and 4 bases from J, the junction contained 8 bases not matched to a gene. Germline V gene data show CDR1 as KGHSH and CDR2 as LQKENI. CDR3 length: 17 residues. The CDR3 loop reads CASSPPGPSGRTYEQYF. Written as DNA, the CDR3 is TGTGCCAGCTCACCACCGGGGCCTAGCGGGAGGACTTACGAGCAGTACTTC.

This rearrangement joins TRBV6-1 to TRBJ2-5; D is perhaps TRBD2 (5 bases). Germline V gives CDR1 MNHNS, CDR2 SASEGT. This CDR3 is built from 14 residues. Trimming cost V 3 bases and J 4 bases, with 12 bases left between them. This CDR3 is CASSDARATETQYF. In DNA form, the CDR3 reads TGTGCCAGCAGTGATGCGCGGGCTACAGAGACCCAGTACTTC.

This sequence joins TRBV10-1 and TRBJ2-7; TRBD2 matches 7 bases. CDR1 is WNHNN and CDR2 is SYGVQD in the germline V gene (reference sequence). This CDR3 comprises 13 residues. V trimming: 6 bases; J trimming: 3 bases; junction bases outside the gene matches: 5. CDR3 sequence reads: CASSRTGGYEQYF. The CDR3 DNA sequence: TGCGCCAGCAGCCGAACGGGGGGCTACGAGCAGTACTTC.

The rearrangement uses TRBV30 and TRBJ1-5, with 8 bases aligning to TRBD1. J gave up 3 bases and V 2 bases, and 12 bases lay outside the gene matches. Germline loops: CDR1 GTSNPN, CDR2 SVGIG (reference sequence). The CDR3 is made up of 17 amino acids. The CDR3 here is CAWSIPKGDRYNQPQHF. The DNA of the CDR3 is TGTGCCTGGAGTATACCAAAGGGGGACAGGTACAATCAGCCCCAGCATTTT.

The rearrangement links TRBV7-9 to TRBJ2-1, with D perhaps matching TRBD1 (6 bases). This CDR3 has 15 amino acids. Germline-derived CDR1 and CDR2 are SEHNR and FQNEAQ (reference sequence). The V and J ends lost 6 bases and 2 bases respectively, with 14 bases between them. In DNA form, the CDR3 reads TGTGCCAGCAGGCCAGGGGAAGGGGCCTACAATGAGCAGTTCTTC. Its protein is CASRPGEGAYNEQFF. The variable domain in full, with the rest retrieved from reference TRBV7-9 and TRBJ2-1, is DTGVSQNPRHKITKRGQNVTFRCDPISEHNRLYWYRQTLGQGPEFLTYFQNEAQLEKSRLLSDRFSAERPKGSFSTLEIQRTEQGDSAMYLCASRPGEGAYNEQFFGPGTRLTVL.

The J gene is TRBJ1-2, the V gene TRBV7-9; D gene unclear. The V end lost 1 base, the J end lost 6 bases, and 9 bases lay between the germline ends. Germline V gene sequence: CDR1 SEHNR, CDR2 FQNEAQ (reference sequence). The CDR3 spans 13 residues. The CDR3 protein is CASSLVRSDGYTF. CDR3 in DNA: TGTGCCAGCAGCTTAGTACGGTCTGATGGCTACACCTTC.

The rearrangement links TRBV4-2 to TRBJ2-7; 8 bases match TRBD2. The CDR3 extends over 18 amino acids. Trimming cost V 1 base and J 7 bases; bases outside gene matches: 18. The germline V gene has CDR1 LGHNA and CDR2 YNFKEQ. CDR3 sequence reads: CASSQVSGAGGSKWEQYF. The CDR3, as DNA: TGTGCCAGCAGCCAAGTCTCAGGGGCGGGGGGCTCTAAGTGGGAGCAGTACTTC.

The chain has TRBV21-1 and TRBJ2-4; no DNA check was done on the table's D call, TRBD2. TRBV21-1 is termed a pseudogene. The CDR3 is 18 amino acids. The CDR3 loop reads CASSHPTSGRTRDNIQYF. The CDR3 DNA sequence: TGTGCCAGCAGCCACCCGACTAGCGGGAGAACGAGGGACAACATTCAGTACTTC.

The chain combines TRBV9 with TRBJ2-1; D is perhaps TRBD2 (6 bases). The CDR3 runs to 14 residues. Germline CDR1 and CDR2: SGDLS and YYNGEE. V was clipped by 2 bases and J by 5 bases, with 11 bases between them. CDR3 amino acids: CASSVGRGDNEQFF. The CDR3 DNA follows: TGTGCCAGCAGCGTCGGACGCGGGGACAATGAGCAGTTCTTC. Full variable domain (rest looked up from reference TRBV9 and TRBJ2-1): DSGVTQTPKHLITATGQRVTLRCSPRSGDLSVYWYQQSLDQGLQFLIQYYNGEERAKGNILERFSAQQFPDLHSELNLSSLELGDSALYFCASSVGRGDNEQFFGPGTRLTVL.

The CDR3 region is CASRETGGNEQFF. The DNA of the CDR3 is TGTGCCAGCAGGGAGACAGGGGGCAATGAGCAGTTCTTC. V gene TRBV2 combines with J gene TRBJ2-1; 9 positions agree with TRBD1. The V segment lost 6 bases and the J segment 6 bases; nucleotides outside the gene matches: 3. CDR3 length: 13 amino acids. Germline V gene data show CDR1 as SNHLY and CDR2 as FYNNEI.

CDR3: CASSLEAGFTVYNEQFF. CDR3 sequence (DNA): TGCGCCAGCAGCTTGGAAGCTGGGTTTACAGTCTACAATGAGCAGTTCTTC. The chain uses TRBV5-1 and TRBJ2-1; no reliable D call. Trimming took off 0 bases at V and 3 bases at J, with 16 bases between the two ends. In germline, CDR1 is SGHRS, CDR2 YFSETQ. The CDR3 extends over 17 amino acids.

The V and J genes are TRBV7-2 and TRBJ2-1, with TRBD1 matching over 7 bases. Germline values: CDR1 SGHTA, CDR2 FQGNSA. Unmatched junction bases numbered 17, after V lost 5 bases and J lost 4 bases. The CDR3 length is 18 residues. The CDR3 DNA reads TGTGCCAGCAGCCCCAACACCCTCGACAGGGTCAGTTACAATGAGCAGTTCTTC. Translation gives CASSPNTLDRVSYNEQFF.

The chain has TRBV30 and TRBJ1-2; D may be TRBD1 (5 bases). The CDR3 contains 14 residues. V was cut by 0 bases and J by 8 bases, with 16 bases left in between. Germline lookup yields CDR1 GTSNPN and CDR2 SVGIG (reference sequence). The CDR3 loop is CAWSVRTPLGGYTF. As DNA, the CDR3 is TGTGCCTGGAGTGTCAGGACACCTCTTGGGGGCTACACCTTC. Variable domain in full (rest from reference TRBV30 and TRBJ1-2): SQTIHQWPATLVQPVGSPLSLECTVEGTSNPNLYWYRQAAGRGLQLLFYSVGIGQISSEVPQNLSASRPQDRQFILSSKKLLLSDSGFYLCAWSVRTPLGGYTFGSGTRLTVV.

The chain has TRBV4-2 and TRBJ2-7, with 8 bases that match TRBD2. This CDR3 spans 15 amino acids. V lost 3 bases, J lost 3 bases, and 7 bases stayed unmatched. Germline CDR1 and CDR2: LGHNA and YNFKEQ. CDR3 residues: CASSHEREPDYEQYF. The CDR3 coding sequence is TGTGCCAGCAGCCACGAGCGGGAGCCCGACTACGAGCAGTACTTC.

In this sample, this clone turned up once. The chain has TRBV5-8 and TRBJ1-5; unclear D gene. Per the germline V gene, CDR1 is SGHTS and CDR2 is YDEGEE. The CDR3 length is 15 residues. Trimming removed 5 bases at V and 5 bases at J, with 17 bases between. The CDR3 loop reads CASRGIYREDQPQHF. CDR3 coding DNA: TGTGCCAGCAGGGGGATATATAGGGAGGATCAGCCCCAGCATTTT. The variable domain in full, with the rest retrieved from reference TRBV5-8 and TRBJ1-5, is EAGVTQSPTHLIKTRGQQATLRCSPISGHTSVYWYQQALGLGLQFLLWYDEGEERNRGNFPPRFSGRQFPNYSSELNVNALELEDSALYLCASRGIYREDQPQHFGDGTRLSIL.

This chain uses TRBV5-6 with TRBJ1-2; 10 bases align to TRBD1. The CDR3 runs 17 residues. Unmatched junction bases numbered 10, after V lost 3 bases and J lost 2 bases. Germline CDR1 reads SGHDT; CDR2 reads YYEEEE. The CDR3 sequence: CASSCAGDRGRNYGYTF. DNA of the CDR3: TGTGCCAGCAGCTGCGCAGGGGACAGGGGACGCAACTATGGCTACACCTTC.

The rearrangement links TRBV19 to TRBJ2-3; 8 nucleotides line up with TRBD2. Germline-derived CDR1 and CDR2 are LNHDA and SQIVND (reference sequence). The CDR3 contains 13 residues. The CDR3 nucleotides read TGTGTCACCGCGGTGGCGGGAGGAAATACGCAGTATTTT. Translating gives CVTAVAGGNTQYF.

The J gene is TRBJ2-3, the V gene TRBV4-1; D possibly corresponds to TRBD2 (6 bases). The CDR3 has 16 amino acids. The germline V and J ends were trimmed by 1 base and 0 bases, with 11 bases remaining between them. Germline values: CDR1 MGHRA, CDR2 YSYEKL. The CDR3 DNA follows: TGCGCCAGCAGCCAAGTGGGGGGTGGGAGCACAGATACGCAGTATTTT. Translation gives CASSQVGGGSTDTQYF.

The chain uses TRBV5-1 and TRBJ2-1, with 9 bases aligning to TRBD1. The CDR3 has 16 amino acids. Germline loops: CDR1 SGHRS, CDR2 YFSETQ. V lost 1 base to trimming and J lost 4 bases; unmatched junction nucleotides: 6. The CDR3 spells CASSLPPGTGYNEQFF. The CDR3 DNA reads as TGCGCCAGCAGCTTGCCCCCCGGGACAGGGTACAATGAGCAGTTCTTC.

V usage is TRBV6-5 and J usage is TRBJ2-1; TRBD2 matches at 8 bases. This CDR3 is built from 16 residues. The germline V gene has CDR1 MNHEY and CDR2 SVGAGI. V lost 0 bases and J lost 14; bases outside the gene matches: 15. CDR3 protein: CASSYSGAGTSWGEFF. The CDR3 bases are TGTGCCAGCAGTTACTCGGGGGCCGGGACTAGTTGGGGGGAGTTCTTC.

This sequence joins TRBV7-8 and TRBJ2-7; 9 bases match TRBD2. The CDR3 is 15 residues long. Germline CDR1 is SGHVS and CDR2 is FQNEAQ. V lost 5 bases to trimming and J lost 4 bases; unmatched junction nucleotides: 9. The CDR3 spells CASSGSGTSFYEQYF. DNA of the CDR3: TGTGCCAGCAGCGGCTCCGGGACTAGCTTTTACGAGCAGTACTTC.

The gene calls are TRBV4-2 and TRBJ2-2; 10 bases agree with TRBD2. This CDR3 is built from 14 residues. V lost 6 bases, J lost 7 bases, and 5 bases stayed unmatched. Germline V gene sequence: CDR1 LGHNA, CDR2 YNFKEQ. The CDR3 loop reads CASSSGRKGGELFF. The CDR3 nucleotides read TGTGCCAGCAGTAGCGGGAGGAAGGGCGGGGAGCTGTTTTTT.